This is a list of T cell receptor beta chains from one sample in a study of siplizumab effects on memory and regulatory T cells. Data came from immunoSEQ multiplex PCR; TCRdb stores just in-frame clones and leaves some out. This sample has about 120,000 clones, with 90% to 95% found just once. What was sequenced was non-Treg CD4+ T cells sorted from blood. These TCRs come from a human donor in good health. The CDR3 runs from the conserved cysteine through the conserved F or W. A D gene is named only where the DNA matches it firmly. Size is omitted from some rows. Given values are once, few, many or a class for expanded clones.

>TRBV5-4|TRBJ1-2|once|TRBD1|13
CASTKTGINGYTF
TGTGCCAGCACCAAGACAGGGATCAATGGCTACACCTTC
>TRBV7-6|TRBJ1-2|NA|NA|13
CASSYRAVYGYTF
TGTGCCAGCAGCTACCGGGCCGTCTATGGCTACACCTTC
>TRBV5-1|TRBJ2-7|NA|TRBD1|14
CASSLWDRAYEQYF
TGCGCCAGCAGCTTGTGGGACAGGGCCTACGAGCAGTACTTC
>TRBV5-1|TRBJ2-4|NA|NA|15
CASSLDRVGLNIQYF
TGCGCCAGCAGCTTGGACAGGGTTGGATTAAACATTCAGTACTTC
>TRBV2|TRBJ1-1|few|NA|10
CASGNTEAFF
TGTGCCAGTGGGAACACTGAAGCTTTCTTT
>TRBV5-1|TRBJ2-3|NA|TRBD2|16
CASRHGLAGRTDTQYF
TGCGCCAGCAGACACGGACTAGCGGGCCGCACAGATACGCAGTATTTT
>TRBV4-1|TRBJ2-5|NA|NA|15
CASSQVYGGLNTQYF
TGCGCCAGCAGCCAAGTTTACGGTGGATTGAACACCCAGTACTTC
>TRBV6-1|TRBJ2-1|NA|TRBD2|14
CASRPGTSQREQFF
TGTGCCAGCCGGCCCGGGACTAGCCAGCGTGAGCAGTTCTTC
>TRBV19|TRBJ2-1|NA|NA|15
CASSIGASSYNEQFF
TGTGCCAGTAGTATTGGTGCGAGCTCCTACAATGAGCAGTTCTTC
>TRBV6-5|TRBJ1-5|NA|NA|15
CASSARTEDNQPQHF
TGTGCCAGCAGTGCCCGGACAGAAGATAATCAGCCCCAGCATTTT
>TRBV7-9|TRBJ2-5|NA|NA|14
CASRRDQNQETQYF
TGTGCCAGCCGCCGGGACCAAAACCAAGAGACCCAGTACTTC
>TRBV7-8|TRBJ1-1|NA|NA|17
CASSLSVSGSGHTEAFF
TGTGCCAGCAGCTTAAGTGTGTCAGGGAGTGGGCATACTGAAGCTTTCTTT
>TRBV4-1|TRBJ2-1|NA|NA|15
CASSQDISGFNEQFF
TGCGCCAGCAGCCAAGATATCTCGGGGTTTAATGAGCAGTTCTTC
>TRBV11-2|TRBJ2-5|NA|TRBD2|16
CASSLGLAGGAETQYF
TGTGCCAGCAGCTTAGGACTAGCGGGAGGGGCAGAGACCCAGTACTTC
>TRBV6-1|TRBJ2-7|NA|NA|13
CATQAGQSYEQYF
TGTGCCACACAGGCCGGACAGTCCTACGAGCAGTACTTC
>TRBV29-1|TRBJ1-1|NA|NA|14
CSVEAQEGYTEAFF
TGCAGCGTTGAAGCTCAGGAGGGTTACACTGAAGCTTTCTTT
>TRBV7-8|TRBJ2-2|once|TRBD2|18
CASSSGASGGIPTGELFF
TGTGCCAGCAGCTCCGGGGCAAGCGGGGGGATTCCCACCGGGGAGCTGTTTTTT
>TRBV21-1|TRBJ1-3|NA|NA|17
CASSNRTARLSGNTIYF
TGTGCCAGCAGCAATAGGACAGCAAGATTGTCTGGAAACACCATATATTTT
>TRBV5-4|TRBJ2-5|NA|TRBD2|16
CASSLRSSGRTETQYF
TGTGCCAGCAGCTTGAGGTCTAGCGGGAGGACGGAGACCCAGTACTTC
>TRBV6-5|TRBJ2-7|NA|NA|16
CASSYSTAGSPYEQYF
TGTGCCAGCAGTTACTCGACCGCAGGGTCACCCTACGAGCAGTACTTC
>TRBV20-1|TRBJ2-3|NA|NA|10
CSGGTDTQYF
TGCAGTGGGGGAACAGATACGCAGTATTTT
>TRBV5-1|TRBJ1-5|NA|NA|13
CASSLGWEQPQHF
TGCGCCAGCAGCTTGGGGTGGGAACAGCCCCAGCATTTT